This T cell receptor (beta chain) was obtained from a study of blood T cell repertoires in COVID-19. Whole-study context: Symptom resolution, clearance, or two negative PCRs marked donors in Cohort 3 as recovered. Sample material is recorded as cDNA or gDNA derived from T cells, B-cell-depleted T cells, or PBMCs.

Per the study methods: Quantification of nucleated cells was approximated via reference gene primer amplification. Data came from immunoSEQ multiplex PCR; TCRdb stores just in-frame clones and leaves some out. The V and J calls and clone size are taken from that table; D and trimming were inferred from the DNA. This repertoire shows 150,000 to 200,000 clones, 70% to 90% found once; its top ten account for around 23%. Participants came from under 30 US areas, aged roughly 18 to 95 years. The sample comprised PBMCs or T cells enriched from blood (not recorded which). The sequence was obtained from a woman aged 40 to 50 in a cohort exposed to, infected with or recovered from COVID-19 (not recorded which).

For the CDR3, the DNA is TGTGCCAGCAGCGCCTACCTGAACACTGAAGCTTTCTTT. Amino acid sequence: CASSAYLNTEAFF. The chain links TRBV21-1 to TRBJ1-1. TRBV21-1 is reported as a pseudogene. There are 13 residues in the CDR3.